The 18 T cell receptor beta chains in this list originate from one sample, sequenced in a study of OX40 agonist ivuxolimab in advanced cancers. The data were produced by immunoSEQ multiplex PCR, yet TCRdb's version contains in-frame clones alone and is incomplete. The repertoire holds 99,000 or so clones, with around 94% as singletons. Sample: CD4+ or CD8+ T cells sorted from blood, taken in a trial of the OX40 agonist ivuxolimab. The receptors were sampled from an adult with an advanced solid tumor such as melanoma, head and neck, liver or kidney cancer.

CDR3 region: CASSVEGVSEQYF. The CDR3 region has the DNA TGTGCCAGCAGCGTAGAGGGGGTTTCCGAGCAGTACTTC. This sequence joins TRBV9 and TRBJ2-7; perhaps TRBD1 as D (6 bases). Germline V CDR1 and CDR2: SGDLS, YYNGEE. This CDR3 has 13 amino acids. Trimming took 0 bases from V and 6 from J, leaving 10 bases between them.

For the CDR3, the DNA is TGTGCCAGCAGCCCCCGCTTTGGACAGGGGGACGATGAGCAGTTCTTC. Amino acid sequence: CASSPRFGQGDDEQFF. The chain uses TRBV7-9 and TRBJ2-1, with TRBD1 matching over 10 bases. The CDR3 contains 16 residues. Unmatched junction bases numbered 12, after V lost 5 bases and J lost 8 bases. The V gene's germline CDR1 is SEHNR and CDR2 FQNEAQ (reference sequence).

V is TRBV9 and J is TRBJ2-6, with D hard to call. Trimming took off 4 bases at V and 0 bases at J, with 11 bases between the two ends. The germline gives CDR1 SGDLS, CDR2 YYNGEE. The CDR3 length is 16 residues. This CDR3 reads CASSPGRVSGANVLTF. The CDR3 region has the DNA TGTGCCAGCAGCCCCGGGCGAGTCTCTGGGGCCAACGTCCTGACTTTC.

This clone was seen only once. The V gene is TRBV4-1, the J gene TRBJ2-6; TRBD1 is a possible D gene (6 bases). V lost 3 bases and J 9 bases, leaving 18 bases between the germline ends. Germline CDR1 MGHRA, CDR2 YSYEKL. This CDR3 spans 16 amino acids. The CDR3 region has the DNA TGCGCCAGCAGCCAGACGGGTGAGGACAGTGGCAACGTCCTGACTTTC. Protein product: CASSQTGEDSGNVLTF.

The CDR3 coding sequence is TGTGCCAGCAGTCCCTGGAATGAGCAGTTCTTC. Translating gives CASSPWNEQFF. The chain is built from TRBV6-6 and TRBJ2-1; D is unresolved. From germline, CDR1 is MNHNY and CDR2 SVGAGI (reference sequence). V was clipped by 5 bases and J by 7 bases, with 6 bases between them. The CDR3 spans 11 residues.

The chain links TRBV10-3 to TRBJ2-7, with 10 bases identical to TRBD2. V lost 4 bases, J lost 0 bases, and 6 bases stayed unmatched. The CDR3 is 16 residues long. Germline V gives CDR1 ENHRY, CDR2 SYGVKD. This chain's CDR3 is CAISVSGRASSYEQYF. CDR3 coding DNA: TGTGCCATCAGTGTCAGCGGGAGGGCCTCCTCCTACGAGCAGTACTTC.

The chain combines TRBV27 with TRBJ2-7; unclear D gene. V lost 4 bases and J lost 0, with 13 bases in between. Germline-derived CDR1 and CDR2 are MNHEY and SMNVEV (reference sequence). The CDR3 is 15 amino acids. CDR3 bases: TGTGCCAGCAGTTCCCACCCCCCCGACTCCTACGAGCAGTACTTC. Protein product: CASSSHPPDSYEQYF.

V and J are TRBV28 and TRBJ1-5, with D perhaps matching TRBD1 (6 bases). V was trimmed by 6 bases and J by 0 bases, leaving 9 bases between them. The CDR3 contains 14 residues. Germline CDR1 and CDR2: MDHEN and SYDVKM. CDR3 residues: CASREGHSNQPQHF. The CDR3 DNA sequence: TGTGCCAGCAGGGAGGGACATAGCAATCAGCCCCAGCATTTT.

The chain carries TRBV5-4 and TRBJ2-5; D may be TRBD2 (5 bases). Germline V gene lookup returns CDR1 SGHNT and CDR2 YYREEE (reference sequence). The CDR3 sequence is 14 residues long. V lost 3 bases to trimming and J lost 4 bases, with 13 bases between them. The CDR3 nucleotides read TGTGCCAGCAGCTCGGGAACGAAAAGAGAGACCCAGTACTTC. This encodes CASSSGTKRETQYF. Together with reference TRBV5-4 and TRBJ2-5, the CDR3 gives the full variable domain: ETGVTQSPTHLIKTRGQQVTLRCSSQSGHNTVSWYQQALGQGPQFIFQYYREEENGRGNFPPRFSGLQFPNYSSELNVNALELDDSALYLCASSSGTKRETQYFGPGTRLLVL.

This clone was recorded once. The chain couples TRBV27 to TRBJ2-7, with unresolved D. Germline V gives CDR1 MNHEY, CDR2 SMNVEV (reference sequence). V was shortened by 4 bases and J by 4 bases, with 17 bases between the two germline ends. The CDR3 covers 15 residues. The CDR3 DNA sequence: TGTGCCAGCAGTTCCCCGGGCCAGTTAGGTTACGAGCAGTACTTC. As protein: CASSSPGQLGYEQYF.

DNA of the CDR3: TGTGCCAGCAGCCGGGACACGAGCTATGGCTACACCTTC. Translating gives CASSRDTSYGYTF. The chain uses TRBV7-9 and TRBJ1-2, with TRBD1 as a possible D gene (6 bases). The CDR3 is made up of 13 amino acids. Deletions cut 5 bases from V and 4 bases from J, with 11 bases between. Germline CDR1 reads SEHNR; CDR2 reads FQNEAQ (reference sequence).

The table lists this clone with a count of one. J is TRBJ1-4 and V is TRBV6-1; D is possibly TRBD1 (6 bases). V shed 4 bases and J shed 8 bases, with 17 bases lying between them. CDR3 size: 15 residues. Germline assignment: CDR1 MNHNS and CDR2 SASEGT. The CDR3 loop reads CASSATLPGGEKLFF. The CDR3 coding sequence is TGTGCCAGCAGTGCGACCCTACCCGGGGGCGAAAAACTGTTTTTT.

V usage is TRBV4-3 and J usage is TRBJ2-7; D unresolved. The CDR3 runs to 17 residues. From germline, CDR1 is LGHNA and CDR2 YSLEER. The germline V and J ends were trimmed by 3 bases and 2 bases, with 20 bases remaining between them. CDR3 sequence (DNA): TGCGCCAGCAGCCACCCACCCGGGTGGTCACCTCCCTACGAGCAGTACTTC. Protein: CASSHPPGWSPPYEQYF.

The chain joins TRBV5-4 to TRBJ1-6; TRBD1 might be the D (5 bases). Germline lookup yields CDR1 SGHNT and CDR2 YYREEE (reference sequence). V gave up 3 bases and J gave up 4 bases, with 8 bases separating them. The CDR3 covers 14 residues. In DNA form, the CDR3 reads TGTGCCAGCAGCTGGGACGGATATAATTCACCCCTCCACTTT. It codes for CASSWDGYNSPLHF.

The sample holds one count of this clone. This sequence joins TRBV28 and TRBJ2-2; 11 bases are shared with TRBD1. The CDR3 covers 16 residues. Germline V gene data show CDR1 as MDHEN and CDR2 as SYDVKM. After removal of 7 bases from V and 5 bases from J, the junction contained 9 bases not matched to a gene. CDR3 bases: TGTGCCAGCACCCTACCGGGACAGGGGGTTACCGGGGAGCTGTTTTTT. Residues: CASTLPGQGVTGELFF.

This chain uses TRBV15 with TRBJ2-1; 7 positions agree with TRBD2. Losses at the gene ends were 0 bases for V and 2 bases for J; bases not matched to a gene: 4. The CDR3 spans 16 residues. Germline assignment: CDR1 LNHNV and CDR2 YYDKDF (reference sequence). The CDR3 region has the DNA TGTGCCACCAGCAGAGATTCCAGCGGGGCCTACAATGAGCAGTTCTTC. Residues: CATSRDSSGAYNEQFF.

The CDR3 DNA sequence: TGCAGCGTTGACAGGGGAGTGCCAGATACGCAGTATTTT. Its protein is CSVDRGVPDTQYF. The chain couples TRBV29-1 to TRBJ2-3, with a possible D match to TRBD1 (6 bases). V was clipped by 3 bases and J by 4 bases, with 11 bases between them. The CDR3 runs to 13 residues. Germline V CDR1 and CDR2: SQVTM, ANQGSEA.

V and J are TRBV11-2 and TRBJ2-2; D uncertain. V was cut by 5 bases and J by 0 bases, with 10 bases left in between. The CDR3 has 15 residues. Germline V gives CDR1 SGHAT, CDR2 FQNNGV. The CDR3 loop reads CASSQSGTNTGELFF. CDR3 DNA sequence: TGTGCCAGCAGCCAGAGTGGGACGAACACCGGGGAGCTGTTTTTT.